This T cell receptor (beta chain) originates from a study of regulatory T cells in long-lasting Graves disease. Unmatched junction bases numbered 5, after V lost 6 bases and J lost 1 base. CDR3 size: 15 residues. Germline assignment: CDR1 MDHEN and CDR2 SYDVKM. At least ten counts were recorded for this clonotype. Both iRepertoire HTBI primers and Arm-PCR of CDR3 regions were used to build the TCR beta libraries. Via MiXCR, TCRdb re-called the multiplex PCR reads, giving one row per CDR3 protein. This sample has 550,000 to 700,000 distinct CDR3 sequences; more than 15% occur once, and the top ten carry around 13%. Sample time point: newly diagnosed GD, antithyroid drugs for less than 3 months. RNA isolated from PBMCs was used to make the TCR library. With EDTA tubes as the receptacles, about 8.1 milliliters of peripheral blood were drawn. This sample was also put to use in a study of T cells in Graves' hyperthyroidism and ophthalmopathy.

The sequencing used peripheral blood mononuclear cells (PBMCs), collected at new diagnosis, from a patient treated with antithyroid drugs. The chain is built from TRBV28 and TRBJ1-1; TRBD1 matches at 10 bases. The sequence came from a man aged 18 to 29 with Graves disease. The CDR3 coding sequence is TGTGCCAGCAGCCCCCGGGACAGGGGGAACACTGAAGCTTTCTTT. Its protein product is CASSPRDRGNTEAFF.